The 7 T cell receptor beta chains below all came from one sample that was sequenced in a study of blood T cell repertoires in COVID-19. The data were produced by immunoSEQ multiplex PCR, yet TCRdb's version contains in-frame clones alone and is incomplete. The sample yields about 330,000 clones, around nine tenths seen once. Sequenced sample: peripheral blood. These receptor sequences come from a woman aged 45-60 years with active or convalescent COVID-19.

In this sample, this clone turned up a few times. V and J are TRBV29-1 and TRBJ2-2, with TRBD2 matching 10 bases. The CDR3 totals 15 residues. Germline CDR1 is SQVTM and CDR2 is ANQGSEA. V trimming: 7 bases; J trimming: 7 bases; junction bases outside the gene matches: 12. CDR3 residues: CSAQRASGGLGELFF. CDR3 in DNA: TGCAGCGCCCAAAGGGCTAGCGGGGGCCTCGGGGAGCTGTTTTTT.

The chain links TRBV5-1 to TRBJ2-2, with 11 bases identical to TRBD2. CDR1 is SGHRS, CDR2 YFSETQ, per germline. V lost 6 bases to trimming and J lost 5 bases; unmatched junction nucleotides: 6. This CDR3 has 15 amino acids. The CDR3, as DNA: TGCGCCAGCACGCCTTCTAGCGGGGGGACCGGGGAGCTGTTTTTT. It codes for CASTPSSGGTGELFF.

This clone was seen only once. Germline and junction disagree at one end, which may indicate a read error. The chain couples TRBV7-7 to TRBJ1-5; D is unresolved. The V gene's germline CDR1 is SSHAT and CDR2 FNYEAQ (reference sequence). The CDR3 is 18 amino acids. The CDR3 DNA follows: TGTGCTAGCAGCTTCATCCTACCTGAGGGTACAAGCAATCAGCCCCAGCATTTT. Protein: CASSFILPEGTSNQPQHF.

The genes are TRBV27 and TRBJ1-6; no reliable D call. CDR1 is MNHEY and CDR2 is SMNVEV in the germline V gene (reference sequence). Trimming stripped 3 bases from V and 3 bases from J, with 9 bases between. The CDR3 loop spans 15 amino acids. The CDR3 sequence is CASSLQDLYNSPLHF. Here the CDR3 DNA reads TGTGCCAGCAGTTTGCAGGATCTCTATAATTCACCCCTCCACTTT.

V and J are TRBV6-6 and TRBJ1-3, with unresolved D. The CDR3 covers 15 residues. Between the trimmed V and J ends, which lost 2 bases and 1 base, there was a span of 9 bases. Germline values: CDR1 MNHNY, CDR2 SVGAGI (reference sequence). Here the CDR3 DNA reads TGTGCCAGCAGTTACGAGGTTAATTCTGGAAACACCATATATTTT. This translates into CASSYEVNSGNTIYF.

The chain joins TRBV15 to TRBJ2-1; TRBD1 might be the D (6 bases). Deletions cut 1 base from V and 8 bases from J, with 21 bases between. The CDR3 runs 17 residues. Germline lookup yields CDR1 LNHNV and CDR2 YYDKDF (reference sequence). The CDR3 DNA follows: TGTGCCACCAGCAGAGCAAACTGGGACACAGTTGTCGATGAGCAGTTCTTC. It is translated as CATSRANWDTVVDEQFF.

The chain combines TRBV10-3 with TRBJ1-5, with a possible D match to TRBD1 (5 bases). CDR1 is ENHRY, CDR2 SYGVKD, per germline. V was pared by 2 bases and J by 1 base, with 12 bases between. The CDR3 totals 16 residues. CDR3 region: CAISEVLGGSNQPQHF. The CDR3 DNA is TGTGCCATCAGTGAGGTTTTGGGGGGAAGCAATCAGCCCCAGCATTTT.